This entry lists 22 T cell receptor beta chains sequenced from one sample in a study of T cell responses to AZD1222 COVID-19 vaccine. Some clones are missing from TCRdb's copy, which holds only in-frame ones; the method was immunoSEQ multiplex PCR. The sample yields approximately 96,000 clones, more than 70% seen once. The specimen was peripheral blood, collected 28 days after the second AZD1222 dose. Source of these receptors: an adult who received the AZD1222 COVID-19 vaccine.

The rearrangement joins TRBV4-1 to TRBJ1-5; D call uncertain. The CDR3 consists of 15 residues. CDR1 is MGHRA, CDR2 YSYEKL, per germline. V was clipped by 8 bases and J by 4 bases, with 18 bases between them. The CDR3 sequence: CASRPGERQNQPQHF. The CDR3 DNA follows: TGCGCCAGCCGACCCGGTGAGCGGCAAAATCAGCCCCAGCATTTT.

This clone was seen a few times. The J gene is TRBJ1-2, the V gene TRBV9; no clear D. The CDR3 has 15 amino acids. V was trimmed by 6 bases and J by 6 bases, leaving 21 bases between them. Germline CDR1 and CDR2: SGDLS and YYNGEE. Here the CDR3 reads CASNAEVAAYNGYTF. CDR3 DNA sequence: TGTGCCAGCAACGCCGAGGTGGCAGCTTACAATGGCTACACCTTC.

This chain joins TRBV7-9 and TRBJ1-1, with D hard to call. The V and J ends lost 2 bases and 5 bases respectively, with 15 bases between them. Germline V gene data show CDR1 as SEHNR and CDR2 as FQNEAQ (reference sequence). This CDR3 comprises 15 residues. The CDR3 DNA reads TGTGCCAGCAGCTTATCGGGCCGGAGAACGACTGAAGCTTTCTTT. Translation gives CASSLSGRRTTEAFF.

This rearrangement joins TRBV6-2 or TRBV6-3 to TRBJ2-7; TRBD2 might be the D (6 bases). The CDR3 runs to 16 residues. Trimming stripped 5 bases from V and 3 bases from J, with 20 bases between. Germline assignment: CDR1 MNHEY and CDR2 SVGEGT. Written as DNA, the CDR3 is TGTGCCAGCAGTGACCCCGCAGGCGGGACCGACTACGAGCAGTACTTC. Translated, it gives CASSDPAGGTDYEQYF.

The V gene is TRBV15, the J gene TRBJ1-3; D gene uncertain. Germline V gene lookup returns CDR1 LNHNV and CDR2 YYDKDF (reference sequence). The CDR3 has 14 amino acids. V lost 3 bases and J 0 bases, leaving 6 bases between the germline ends. The CDR3 loop reads CATSSRSSGNTIYF. Here the CDR3 DNA reads TGTGCCACCAGCAGCCGGTCCTCTGGAAACACCATATATTTT. Full variable domain (outside the CDR3, taken from reference TRBV15 and TRBJ1-3): DAMVIQNPRYQVTQFGKPVTLSCSQTLNHNVMYWYQQKSSQAPKLLFHYYDKDFNNEADTPDNFQSRRPNTSFCFLDIRSPGLGDTAMYLCATSSRSSGNTIYFGEGSWLTVV.

The chain recombines TRBV29-1 with TRBJ2-2, with TRBD1 matching 9 bases. Per the germline V gene, CDR1 is SQVTM and CDR2 is ANQGSEA. The CDR3 is 14 residues long. With 1 base clipped from V and 3 bases from J, the junction kept 0 bases outside the gene matches. In nucleotides, the CDR3 is TGCAGCGTTGAAGGACAGGGGGACACCGGGGAGCTGTTTTTT. Protein: CSVEGQGDTGELFF.

The chain links TRBV5-1 to TRBJ1-5, with D possibly matching TRBD1 (6 bases). V lost 0 bases to trimming and J lost 1 base, with 11 bases between them. Germline V gene data show CDR1 as SGHRS and CDR2 as YFSETQ. The CDR3 is 16 amino acids. The CDR3: CASSLVGGPSNQPQHF. CDR3 nucleotides: TGCGCCAGCAGCTTGGTCGGGGGCCCAAGCAATCAGCCCCAGCATTTT. Together with reference TRBV5-1 and TRBJ1-5, the CDR3 gives the full variable domain: KAGVTQTPRYLIKTRGQQVTLSCSPISGHRSVSWYQQTPGQGLQFLFEYFSETQRNKGNFPGRFSGRQFSNSRSEMNVSTLELGDSALYLCASSLVGGPSNQPQHFGDGTRLSIL.

The rearrangement links TRBV28 to TRBJ1-1; D unresolved. There are 11 residues in the CDR3. Germline-derived CDR1 and CDR2 are MDHEN and SYDVKM. V lost 2 bases, J lost 7 bases, and 5 bases lay in between. CDR3 coding DNA: TGTGCCAGCAGTTTAACAAGTGAAGCTTTCTTT. This gives the protein CASSLTSEAFF.

The V and J genes are TRBV27 and TRBJ2-1; 9 positions match TRBD2. The germline V gene has CDR1 MNHEY and CDR2 SMNVEV (reference sequence). The CDR3 totals 15 residues. Trimming at V came to 6 bases and at J to 9 bases, leaving 12 bases not matched to a gene. CDR3 DNA sequence: TGTGCCAGCAGACCATCCGGGACTAGCTCGGGTGAGCAGTTCTTC. Amino acid sequence: CASRPSGTSSGEQFF.

The chain combines TRBV6-1 with TRBJ2-1; no clear D gene. Germline loops: CDR1 MNHNS, CDR2 SASEGT. The V gene lost 0 bases and the J gene lost 5 bases, with 11 bases spanning the gap. The CDR3 consists of 15 residues. CDR3 loop: CASSEAWSGNNEQFF. Written as DNA, the CDR3 is TGTGCCAGCAGTGAAGCATGGTCAGGCAACAATGAGCAGTTCTTC.

V gene TRBV5-1 combines with J gene TRBJ2-1; 11 bases are shared with TRBD1. Germline V gene lookup returns CDR1 SGHRS and CDR2 YFSETQ. V lost 6 bases and J lost 7; bases outside the gene matches: 9. This CDR3 has 15 residues. Written as DNA, the CDR3 is TGCGCCAGCACAGCCCTGGGGACAGGGGGAAATGAGCAGTTCTTC. This encodes CASTALGTGGNEQFF.

This clone was recorded once. The V gene is TRBV28, the J gene TRBJ1-4, with 8 bases that match TRBD1. The CDR3 is made up of 15 amino acids. The trim removed 5 bases at V and 5 bases at J, leaving 7 bases unmatched. CDR1 is MDHEN and CDR2 is SYDVKM in the germline V gene. CDR3 DNA sequence: TGTGCCAGCAGTCCCCGGACAGGGAAGAATGAAAAACTGTTTTTT. Translating gives CASSPRTGKNEKLFF.

This clone was picked up one time. This chain uses TRBV4-1 with TRBJ1-5; unclear D gene. Germline lookup yields CDR1 MGHRA and CDR2 YSYEKL. The CDR3 runs to 14 residues. With 2 bases removed from V and 1 base from J, the gap between germline ends came to 6 bases. The CDR3: CASSQSMSNQPQHF. Written as DNA, the CDR3 is TGCGCCAGCAGCCAAAGTATGAGCAATCAGCCCCAGCATTTT.

The V call is TRBV9, the J call TRBJ1-6, with D possibly matching TRBD1 (6 bases). CDR3 length: 15 amino acids. Trimming removed 3 bases at V and 6 bases at J, with 13 bases between. The V gene's germline CDR1 is SGDLS and CDR2 YYNGEE. CDR3 region: CASSGTGTANSPLHF. The CDR3 DNA reads as TGTGCCAGCAGCGGAACAGGGACCGCTAATTCACCCCTCCACTTT.

The rearrangement uses TRBV4-1 and TRBJ2-5, with 7 bases identical to TRBD2. The CDR3 sequence is 17 residues long. The germline gives CDR1 MGHRA, CDR2 YSYEKL. The V and J ends lost 0 bases and 1 base, in that order; junction bases with no gene match: 8. CDR3 DNA: TGCGCCAGCAGCCAAGAAAGAGCGCTAGCGGTCCAAGAGACCCAGTACTTC. It yields the protein CASSQERALAVQETQYF.

The J gene is TRBJ2-3, the V gene TRBV6-4; D gene uncertain. This CDR3 is 13 amino acids long. Deletions cut 4 bases from V and 1 base from J, with 6 bases between. CDR1 is MRHNA, CDR2 SNTAGT, per germline. CDR3 sequence (DNA): TGTGCCAGCAGTGTCCCGGGCACAGATACGCAGTATTTT. It specifies CASSVPGTDTQYF.

This clone occurred once. The chain combines TRBV6-1 with TRBJ1-6; perhaps TRBD1 as D (5 bases). V gave up 2 bases and J gave up 4 bases, with 9 bases separating them. The germline gives CDR1 MNHNS, CDR2 SASEGT. The CDR3 is made up of 15 amino acids. DNA for the CDR3: TGTGCCAGCAGTGAACGGGGCCCGTATAATTCACCCCTCCACTTT. It translates to CASSERGPYNSPLHF.

In this sample, this clone turned up a few times. This sequence joins TRBV12-5 and TRBJ2-3, with 10 bases identical to TRBD1. This CDR3 region has 14 residues. Germline CDR1 LGHNT, CDR2 FRNRAP. V lost 6 bases to trimming and J lost 6 bases; unmatched junction nucleotides: 6. The CDR3 protein is CASGGQGGGDTQYF. CDR3 in DNA: TGTGCTAGTGGCGGACAGGGGGGAGGGGATACGCAGTATTTT. The full variable domain, with the rest looked up from reference TRBV12-5 and TRBJ2-3, is DARVTQTPRHKVTEMGQEVTMRCQPILGHNTVFWYRQTMMQGLELLAYFRNRAPLDDSGMPKDRFSAEMPDATLATLKIQPSEPRDSAVYFCASGGQGGGDTQYFGPGTRLTVL.

For the CDR3, the DNA is TGTGCCAGCAGTCCCCTCCCGACGGGGGAGCTGTTTTTT. Translation: CASSPLPTGELFF. The J gene is TRBJ2-2, the V gene TRBV28; D gene uncertain. The CDR3 loop spans 13 amino acids. V was trimmed by 5 bases and J by 8 bases, leaving 12 bases between them. Germline loops: CDR1 MDHEN, CDR2 SYDVKM.

This chain links TRBV5-1 with TRBJ1-5; D not resolved. Trimming stripped 1 base from V and 4 bases from J, with 12 bases between. The CDR3 has 15 residues. Per the germline V gene, CDR1 is SGHRS and CDR2 is YFSETQ. The CDR3 region has the DNA TGCGCCAGCAGCTTGATACCTGGGGTTAATCAGCCCCAGCATTTT. Translation: CASSLIPGVNQPQHF.

This clone was seen more than once but under ten times. The rearrangement links TRBV7-8 to TRBJ1-1; D is ambiguous. Trimming shortened V by 5 bases and J by 1 base, and 5 bases separated the two germline ends. The CDR3 length is 12 residues. The germline gives CDR1 SGHVS, CDR2 FQNEAQ. The CDR3 loop is CASSRENTEAFF. CDR3 sequence (DNA): TGTGCCAGCAGCCGTGAGAACACTGAAGCTTTCTTT. The whole variable domain, filled in from reference TRBV7-8 and TRBJ1-1, reads GAGVSQSPRYKVAKRGQDVALRCDPISGHVSLFWYQQALGQGPEFLTYFQNEAQLDKSGLPSDRFFAERPEGSVSTLKIQRTQQEDSAVYLCASSRENTEAFFGQGTRLTVV.

The rearrangement links TRBV6-1 to TRBJ2-7; possibly TRBD1 for D (5 bases). V lost 3 bases, J lost 3 bases, and 9 bases lay in between. Germline lookup yields CDR1 MNHNS and CDR2 SASEGT. CDR3 length: 13 residues. The CDR3 here is CASSEAGIYEQYF. In DNA, the CDR3 is TGTGCCAGCAGTGAGGCAGGGATCTACGAGCAGTACTTC.